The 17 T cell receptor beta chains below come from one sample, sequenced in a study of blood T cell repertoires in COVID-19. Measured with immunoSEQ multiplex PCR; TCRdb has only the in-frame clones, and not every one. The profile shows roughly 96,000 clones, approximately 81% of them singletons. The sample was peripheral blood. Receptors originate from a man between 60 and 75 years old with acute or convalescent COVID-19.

The CDR3: CASGVGQERGEQYF. CDR3 DNA sequence: TGTGCCAGCGGTGTAGGACAGGAAAGGGGCGAGCAGTACTTC. The chain uses TRBV2 and TRBJ2-7, with TRBD1 matching over 7 bases. CDR1 is SNHLY and CDR2 is FYNNEI in the germline V gene. Unmatched junction bases numbered 13, after V lost 8 bases and J lost 6 bases. The CDR3 covers 14 residues.

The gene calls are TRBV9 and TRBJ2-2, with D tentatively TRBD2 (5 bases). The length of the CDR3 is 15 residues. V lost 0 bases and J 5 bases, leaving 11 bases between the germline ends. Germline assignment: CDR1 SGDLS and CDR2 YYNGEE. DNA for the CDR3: TGTGCCAGCAGCGTAGGTGTAGGGAGAACCGGGGAGCTGTTTTTT. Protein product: CASSVGVGRTGELFF.

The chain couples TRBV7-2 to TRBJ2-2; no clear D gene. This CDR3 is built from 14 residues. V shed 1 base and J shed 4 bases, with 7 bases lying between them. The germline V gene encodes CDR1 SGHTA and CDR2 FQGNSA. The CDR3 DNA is TGTGCCAGCAGCTTAGAACAGATCACCGGGGAGCTGTTTTTT. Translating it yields CASSLEQITGELFF. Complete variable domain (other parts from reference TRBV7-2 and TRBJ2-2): GAGVSQSPSNKVTEKGKDVELRCDPISGHTALYWYRQSLGQGLEFLIYFQGNSAPDKSGLPSDRFSAERTGGSVSTLTIQRTQQEDSAVYLCASSLEQITGELFFGEGSRLTVL.

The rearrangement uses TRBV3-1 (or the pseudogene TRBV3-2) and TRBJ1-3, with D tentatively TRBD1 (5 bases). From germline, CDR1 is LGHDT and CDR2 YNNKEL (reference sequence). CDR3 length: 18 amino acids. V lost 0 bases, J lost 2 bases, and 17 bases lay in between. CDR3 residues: CASSQETFLGGAGNTIYF. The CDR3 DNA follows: TGTGCCAGCAGCCAAGAGACATTTTTGGGAGGGGCTGGAAACACCATATATTTT.

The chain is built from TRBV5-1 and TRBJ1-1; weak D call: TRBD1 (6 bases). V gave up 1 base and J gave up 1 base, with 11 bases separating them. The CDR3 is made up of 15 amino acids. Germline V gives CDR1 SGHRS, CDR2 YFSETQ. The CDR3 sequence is CASSLMSGENTEAFF. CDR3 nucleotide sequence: TGCGCCAGCAGCTTGATGTCAGGGGAGAACACTGAAGCTTTCTTT.

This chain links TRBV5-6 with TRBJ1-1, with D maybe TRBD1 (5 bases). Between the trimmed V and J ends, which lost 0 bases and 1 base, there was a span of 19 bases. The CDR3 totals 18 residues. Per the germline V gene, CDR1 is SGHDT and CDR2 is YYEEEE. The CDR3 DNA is TGTGCCAGCAGCTTGGATCCGAACAGGTATTATGAGAACACTGAAGCTTTCTTT. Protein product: CASSLDPNRYYENTEAFF.

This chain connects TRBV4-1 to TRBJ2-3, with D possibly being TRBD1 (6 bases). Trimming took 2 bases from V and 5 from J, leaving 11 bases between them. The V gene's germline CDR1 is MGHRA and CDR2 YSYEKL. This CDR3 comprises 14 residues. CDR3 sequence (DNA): TGCGCCAGCAGCCAACAACAGGGTGTAGATACGCAGTATTTT. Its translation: CASSQQQGVDTQYF.

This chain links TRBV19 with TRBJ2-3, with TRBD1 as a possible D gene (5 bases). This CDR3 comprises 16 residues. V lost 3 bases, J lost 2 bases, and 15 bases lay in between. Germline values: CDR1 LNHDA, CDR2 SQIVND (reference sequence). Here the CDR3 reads CASSIFSGSFTDTQYF. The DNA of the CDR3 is TGTGCCAGTAGTATTTTCTCAGGGTCCTTCACAGATACGCAGTATTTT.

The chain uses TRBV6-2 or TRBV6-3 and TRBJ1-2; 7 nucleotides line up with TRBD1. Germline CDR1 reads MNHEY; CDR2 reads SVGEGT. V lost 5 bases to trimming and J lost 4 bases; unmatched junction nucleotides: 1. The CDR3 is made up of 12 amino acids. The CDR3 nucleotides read TGTGCCAGCAGTCGGGACAGCTATGGCTACACCTTC. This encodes CASSRDSYGYTF.

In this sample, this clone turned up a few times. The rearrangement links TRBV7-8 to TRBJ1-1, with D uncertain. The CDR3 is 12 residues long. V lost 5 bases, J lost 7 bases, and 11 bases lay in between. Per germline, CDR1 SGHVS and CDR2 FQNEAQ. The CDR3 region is CASSPGMGEAFF. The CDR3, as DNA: TGTGCCAGCAGCCCGGGGATGGGTGAAGCTTTCTTT.

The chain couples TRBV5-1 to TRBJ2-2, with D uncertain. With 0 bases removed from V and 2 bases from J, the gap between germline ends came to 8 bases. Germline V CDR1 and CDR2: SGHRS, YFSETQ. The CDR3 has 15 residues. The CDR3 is CASSLAEQNTGELFF. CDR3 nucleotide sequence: TGCGCCAGCAGCTTGGCCGAGCAAAACACCGGGGAGCTGTTTTTT.

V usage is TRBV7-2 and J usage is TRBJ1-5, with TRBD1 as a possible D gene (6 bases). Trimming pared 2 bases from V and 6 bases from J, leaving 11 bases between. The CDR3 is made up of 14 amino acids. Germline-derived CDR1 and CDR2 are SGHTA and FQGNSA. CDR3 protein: CASSLNRVGQPQHF. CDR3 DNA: TGTGCCAGCAGCTTAAACAGGGTTGGTCAGCCCCAGCATTTT.

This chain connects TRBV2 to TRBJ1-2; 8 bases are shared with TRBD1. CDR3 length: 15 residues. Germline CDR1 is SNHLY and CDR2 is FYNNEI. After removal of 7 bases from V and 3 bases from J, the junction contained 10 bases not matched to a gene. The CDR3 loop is CASTKTGGFDYGYTF. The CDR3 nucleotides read TGTGCCAGCACAAAAACAGGGGGTTTCGACTATGGCTACACCTTC.

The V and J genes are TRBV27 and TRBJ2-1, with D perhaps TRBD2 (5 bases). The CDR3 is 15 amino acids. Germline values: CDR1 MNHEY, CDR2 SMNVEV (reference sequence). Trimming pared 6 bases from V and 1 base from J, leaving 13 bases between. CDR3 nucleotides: TGTGCCAGCAGCTTGGGAGCGGTTTCCTACAATGAGCAGTTCTTC. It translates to CASSLGAVSYNEQFF.

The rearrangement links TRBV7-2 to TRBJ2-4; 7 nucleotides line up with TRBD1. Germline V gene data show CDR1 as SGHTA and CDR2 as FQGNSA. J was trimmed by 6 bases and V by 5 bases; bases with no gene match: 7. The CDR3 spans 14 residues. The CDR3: CASSRGTVGNIQYF. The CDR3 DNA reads TGTGCCAGCAGCCGTGGGACAGTAGGAAACATTCAGTACTTC.

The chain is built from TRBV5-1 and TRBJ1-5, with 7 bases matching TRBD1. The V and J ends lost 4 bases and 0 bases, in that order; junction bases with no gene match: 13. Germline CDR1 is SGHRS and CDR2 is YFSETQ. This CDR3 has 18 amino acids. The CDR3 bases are TGCGCCAGCAGCCCCCTCAGGGGGGAGAGGGATAGCAATCAGCCCCAGCATTTT. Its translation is CASSPLRGERDSNQPQHF.

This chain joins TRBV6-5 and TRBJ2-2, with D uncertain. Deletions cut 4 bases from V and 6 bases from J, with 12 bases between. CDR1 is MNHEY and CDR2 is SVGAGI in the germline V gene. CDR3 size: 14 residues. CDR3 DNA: TGTGCCAGCAGTTCAGAGGAAACCTCCGGGGAGCTGTTTTTT. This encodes CASSSEETSGELFF.